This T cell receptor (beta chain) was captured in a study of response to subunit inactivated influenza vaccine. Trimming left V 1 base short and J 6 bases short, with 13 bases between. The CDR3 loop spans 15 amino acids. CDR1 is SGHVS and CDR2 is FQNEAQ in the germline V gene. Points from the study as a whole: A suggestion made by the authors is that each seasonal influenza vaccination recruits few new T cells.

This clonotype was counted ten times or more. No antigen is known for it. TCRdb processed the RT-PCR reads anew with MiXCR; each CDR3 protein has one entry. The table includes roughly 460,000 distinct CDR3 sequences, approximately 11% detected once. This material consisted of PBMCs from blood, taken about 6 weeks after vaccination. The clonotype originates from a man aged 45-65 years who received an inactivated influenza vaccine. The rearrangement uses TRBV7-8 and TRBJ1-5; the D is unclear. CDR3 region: CASSLGLLVGQPQHF. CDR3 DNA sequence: TGTGCCAGCAGCTTAGGTTTGCTCGTAGGTCAGCCCCAGCATTTT. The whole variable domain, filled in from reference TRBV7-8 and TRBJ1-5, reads GAGVSQSPRYKVAKRGQDVALRCDPISGHVSLFWYQQALGQGPEFLTYFQNEAQLDKSGLPSDRFFAERPEGSVSTLKIQRTQQEDSAVYLCASSLGLLVGQPQHFGDGTRLSIL.